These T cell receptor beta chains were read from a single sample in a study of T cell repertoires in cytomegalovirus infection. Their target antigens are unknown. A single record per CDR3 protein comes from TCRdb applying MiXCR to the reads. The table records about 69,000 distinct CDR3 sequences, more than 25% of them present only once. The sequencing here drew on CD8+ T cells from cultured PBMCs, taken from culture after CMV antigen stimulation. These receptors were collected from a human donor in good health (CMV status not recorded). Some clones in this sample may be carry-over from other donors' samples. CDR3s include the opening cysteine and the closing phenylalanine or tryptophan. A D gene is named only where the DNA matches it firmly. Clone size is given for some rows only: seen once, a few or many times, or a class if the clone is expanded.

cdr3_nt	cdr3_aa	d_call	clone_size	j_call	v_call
TGTGCCAGCAGCTCCACATATGGAACCGCAACTAATGAAAAACTGTTTTTT	CASSSTYGTATNEKLFF	-	many	TRBJ1-4	TRBV7-2
TGTGCCAGCAGTCCCTACGGGGCCGACAGGTACACAGATACGCAGTATTTT	CASSPYGADRYTDTQYF	-	-	TRBJ2-3	TRBV6-2/TRBV6-3
TGTGCCAGCAGCGCCGATCGAGTAGTCGGAGAGACCCAGTACTTC	CASSADRVVGETQYF	-	-	TRBJ2-5	TRBV5-5
TGTGCCAGCACCGGGGGTTATACGCAGTATTTT	CASTGGYTQYF	-	-	TRBJ2-3	TRBV28
TGTGCCACCGAGGGGGTCTCCTACGAGCAGTACTTC	CATEGVSYEQYF	-	few	TRBJ2-7	TRBV11-1
TGTGCCAGCAGCCGGAGCTCCTACGAGCAGTACTTC	CASSRSSYEQYF	-	-	TRBJ2-7	TRBV4-2
TGTGCCAGTAGTATATGGGACAGCTCTTGGGGGCAGTATTTT	CASSIWDSSWGQYF	TRBD1	-	TRBJ2-3	TRBV19
TGTGCCAGCAGACTATCTTTTGGACAGGGGGAGAGCTATGGCTACACCTTC	CASRLSFGQGESYGYTF	TRBD1	few	TRBJ1-2	TRBV12-3/TRBV12-4
TGTGCCAGCAGCCATGATGAGACCCAGTACTTC	CASSHDETQYF	-	-	TRBJ2-5	TRBV3-1
TGTGCCAGCAGTGATCCAGGAACTTTAGAGGGCTACACCTTC	CASSDPGTLEGYTF	-	-	TRBJ1-2	TRBV6-8
TGCAGTGCTAGAGAGGGCGCGGCTGGAAACACCATATATTTT	CSAREGAAGNTIYF	-	few	TRBJ1-3	TRBV20-1
TGTGCCAGCAGCCAAGGACTAGCGGGGTCAGATACGCAGTATTTT	CASSQGLAGSDTQYF	TRBD2	many	TRBJ2-3	TRBV27
TGTGCCAGCAGTTCCGGGTACCAAGAGACCCAGTACTTC	CASSSGYQETQYF	-	-	TRBJ2-5	TRBV7-9
TGTGCCAGCAGAAGTCCCCTTGGGAGGGTAGACTATGGCTACACCTTC	CASRSPLGRVDYGYTF	-	many	TRBJ1-2	TRBV7-2
TGCAGCGGGGGACACCAATCCTACGAGCAGTACTTC	CSGGHQSYEQYF	-	-	TRBJ2-7	TRBV29-1
TGTGCCACCAGTGAGCCTCTTTGGCCCTATGGCTACACCTTC	CATSEPLWPYGYTF	-	-	TRBJ1-2	TRBV24-1
TGTGCCAGCAGCGCTCCTCAAGGTGTGGAGACCCAGTACTTC	CASSAPQGVETQYF	-	-	TRBJ2-5	TRBV9
TGTGCCAGCAGCTTCGTCAGGGAAGAGACCCAGTACTTC	CASSFVREETQYF	-	few	TRBJ2-5	TRBV7-9
TGTGCCAGCAGCTTGATGGACTACGAGCAGTACTTC	CASSLMDYEQYF	-	-	TRBJ2-7	TRBV7-6
TGCGCCAGCAGCCGCCGCGACAGAGATTACAATGAGCAGTTCTTC	CASSRRDRDYNEQFF	-	-	TRBJ2-1	TRBV4-3
TGTGCCAGCAGCTTGGGTTCGAAGTCCTACGAGCAGTACTTC	CASSLGSKSYEQYF	-	many	TRBJ2-7	TRBV7-8
TGTGCCAGCAGTTCGGACAGGGGGCAGTTCGGAAGTCAGCCCCAGCATTTT	CASSSDRGQFGSQPQHF	TRBD1	many	TRBJ1-5	TRBV28
TGCAGTGCTAGAGAGGAGCTAGCGGGAGACATCTACGAGCAGTACTTC	CSAREELAGDIYEQYF	TRBD2	-	TRBJ2-7	TRBV20-1
TGCGCCAGCAGCCTCACGACAGGGATCAATCAGCCCCAGCATTTT	CASSLTTGINQPQHF	TRBD1	many	TRBJ1-5	TRBV4-3
TGTGCCAGCAGTCCCCGTTTGACAGGGGTATTAGATGGCTACACCTTC	CASSPRLTGVLDGYTF	TRBD1	few	TRBJ1-2	TRBV12-3/TRBV12-4
TGTGCCAGCAGTTCAACAGGGAGCACAACTAATGAAAAACTGTTTTTT	CASSSTGSTTNEKLFF	-	many	TRBJ1-4	TRBV6-6
TGTGCCAGCAGCGACCGGGGGGGCCCTTCTGAGTCTGGGGCCAACGTCCTGACTTTC	CASSDRGGPSESGANVLTF	TRBD2	many	TRBJ2-6	TRBV7-6
TGTGCCAGCAGCTTAAAGGGTGGTGAGAAACTATATGGCTACACCTTC	CASSLKGGEKLYGYTF	-	-	TRBJ1-2	TRBV7-6
TGCGCCAGCAGTGAGTGGACAGGGGCACCAGATACGCAGTATTTT	CASSEWTGAPDTQYF	TRBD1	-	TRBJ2-3	TRBV10-1
TGTGCCAGCAGCTTCCCCCGCGGCCTCCCGACTAGCGGGGGTAGCTTAGACACAGATACGCAGTATTTT	CASSFPRGLPTSGGSLDTDTQYF	TRBD2	few	TRBJ2-3	TRBV11-1
TGTGCCAGCAGCGCAGGGGGGAGTTTGCACGAGCAGTACTTC	CASSAGGSLHEQYF	-	-	TRBJ2-7	TRBV9
TGTGCCAGCAGTTACGGAGCGTACAATGAGCAGTTCTTC	CASSYGAYNEQFF	-	-	TRBJ2-1	TRBV6-5
TGCGCCAGCAGCTTGGTTGACACCGGGGAGCTGTTTTTT	CASSLVDTGELFF	-	many	TRBJ2-2	TRBV5-1
TGTGCCAGCGGAGAAGGGACAGGGCTGGGCGGCTACACCTTC	CASGEGTGLGGYTF	TRBD1	few	TRBJ1-2	TRBV7-3
TGCGCCAGCAGCCAAGATACGAGCTCCTACAATGAGCAGTTCTTC	CASSQDTSSYNEQFF	-	few	TRBJ2-1	TRBV4-3
TGTGCCAGCAGCTTAGCCTGGGGGCTGGGTGAAAAACTGTTTTTT	CASSLAWGLGEKLFF	-	-	TRBJ1-4	TRBV7-9
TGTGCCAGCAGTGGTCGGGGGATGAACACTGAAGCTTTCTTT	CASSGRGMNTEAFF	-	-	TRBJ1-1	TRBV6-1
TGTGCCAGTAGTATAAGATCCCCACCGAACACCGGGGAGCTGTTTTTT	CASSIRSPPNTGELFF	-	-	TRBJ2-2	TRBV19
TGTGCCAGCAGTGACGATGGTTTCAACACCTTC	CASSDDGFNTF	-	-	TRBJ1-2	TRBV6-2/TRBV6-3
TGTGCCAGCTCACCAGGCCCCTTGACTAGCGGGATTAACACCGGGGAGCTGTTTTTT	CASSPGPLTSGINTGELFF	TRBD2	-	TRBJ2-2	TRBV18
TGTGCCAGCAGCCCCCGGGACAGGGAAAAAAATCAGCCCCAGCATTTT	CASSPRDREKNQPQHF	TRBD1	many	TRBJ1-5	TRBV14
TGTGCCAGCAGCGCCTCAGGGGGGTCCCAAGAGACCCAGTACTTC	CASSASGGSQETQYF	-	-	TRBJ2-5	TRBV9
TGTGCCAGCAGGCTCGAGCGGGGGGGAAGCACAGATACGCAGTATTTT	CASRLERGGSTDTQYF	TRBD2	few	TRBJ2-3	TRBV28
TGTGCCAGCAGCGGCCATATGAGTCTGAACACTGAAGCTTTCTTT	CASSGHMSLNTEAFF	-	many	TRBJ1-1	TRBV12-3/TRBV12-4
TGTGCCACCAGTGTACGGGGCACCGGGGAGCTGTTTTTT	CATSVRGTGELFF	-	-	TRBJ2-2	TRBV24-1
TGTGCCAGCTGTAAACGGGGGGTCGGGGCCAACGTCCTGACTTTC	CASCKRGVGANVLTF	TRBD2	many	TRBJ2-6	TRBV7-4
TGTGCCTGGAGTGTCGGGTCCTACGAGCAGTACTTC	CAWSVGSYEQYF	-	once	TRBJ2-7	TRBV30
TGTGCCAGCAGCTTACCTAGGGCAGTGGGCAATGAGCAGTTCTTC	CASSLPRAVGNEQFF	-	-	TRBJ2-1	TRBV7-9
TGTGCCAGCAGTTACAGGCAGGGGCGTGAAAAACTGTTTTTT	CASSYRQGREKLFF	-	-	TRBJ1-4	TRBV6-1
TGTGCCAGCAGTTTAGTCCAAGAGACCCAGTACTTC	CASSLVQETQYF	-	-	TRBJ2-5	TRBV12-3/TRBV12-4
TGTGCCAGCAGTCACAGTCCGAACACTGCCACTGAAGCTTTCTTT	CASSHSPNTATEAFF	-	few	TRBJ1-1	TRBV12-3/TRBV12-4
TGTGCCAGCAGTTACTTTTCTGGGACTGAAGCTTTCTTT	CASSYFSGTEAFF	-	-	TRBJ1-1	TRBV6-5
TGCGCCAGCAGCCAAGACGATGTTTACGAGCAGTACTTC	CASSQDDVYEQYF	-	-	TRBJ2-7	TRBV4-1
TGTGCCAGCAGTTTAGTGGGGGGGCCTTCCTACGAGCAGTACTTC	CASSLVGGPSYEQYF	-	few	TRBJ2-7	TRBV27
TGTGCCATCAGTGACCAGGGACAGGGGGCAGGAGATACGCAGTATTTT	CAISDQGQGAGDTQYF	TRBD1	few	TRBJ2-3	TRBV10-3
TGTGCCAGCAGCACTGGACTAGCGGTAGGAGAGACCCAGTACTTC	CASSTGLAVGETQYF	TRBD2	-	TRBJ2-5	TRBV12-3/TRBV12-4
TGTGCCAGCAGTTTAGTGGGTTCTAGCTCCTACGAGCAGTACTTC	CASSLVGSSSYEQYF	-	many	TRBJ2-7	TRBV12-3/TRBV12-4
TGCGCCAGCAGCCTCTCAGGCAATGAGCAGTTCTTC	CASSLSGNEQFF	-	-	TRBJ2-1	TRBV4-1
TGTGCCGCGGGGGGGACAGATTTTTACGAGCAGTACTTC	CAAGGTDFYEQYF	TRBD2	-	TRBJ2-7	TRBV6-5